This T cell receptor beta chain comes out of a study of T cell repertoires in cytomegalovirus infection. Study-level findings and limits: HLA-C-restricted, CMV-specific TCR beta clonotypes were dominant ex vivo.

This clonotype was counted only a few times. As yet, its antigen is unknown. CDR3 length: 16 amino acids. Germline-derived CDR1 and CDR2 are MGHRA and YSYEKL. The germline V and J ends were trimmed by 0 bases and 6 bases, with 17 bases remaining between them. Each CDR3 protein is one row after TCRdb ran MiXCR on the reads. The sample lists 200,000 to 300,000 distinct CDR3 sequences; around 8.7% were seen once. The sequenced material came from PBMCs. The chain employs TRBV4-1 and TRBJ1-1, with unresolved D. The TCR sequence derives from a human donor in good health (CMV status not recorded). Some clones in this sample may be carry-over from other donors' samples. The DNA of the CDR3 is TGCGCCAGCAGCCAAGAGAACGGGGTTAAGTCCGCTGAAGCTTTCTTT. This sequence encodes CASSQENGVKSAEAFF.